These 27 T cell receptor beta chains were all obtained from the same sample, sequenced in a study of cytomegalovirus exposure and HLA in healthy donors. PCR employed 60 Vbeta and 13 Jbeta primers. This table comes from immunoSEQ multiplex PCR, and its TCRdb copy is limited to in-frame clones, with some not included. The sample has over 85,000 clones; around 80% are singletons. Material for sequencing was PBMCs. All receptors derive from a woman aged 60-75 years in good health and CMV-seropositive.

The gene calls are TRBV18 and TRBJ2-5; D is ambiguous. The CDR3 covers 12 residues. Germline V gene data show CDR1 as KGHSH and CDR2 as LQKENI. V was shortened by 3 bases and J by 5 bases, with 7 bases between the two germline ends. CDR3 DNA: TGTGCCAGCTCACCGGAGCAGGAGACCCAGTACTTC. Protein: CASSPEQETQYF.

This clone was recorded only once. The chain recombines TRBV11-2 with TRBJ2-1; the D gene is possibly TRBD2 (5 bases). The CDR3 sequence is 13 residues long. V lost 1 base and J lost 7, with 8 bases in between. The germline V gene has CDR1 SGHAT and CDR2 FQNNGV. CDR3 nucleotide sequence: TGTGCCAGCAGCTTAGGGTCGGGGAATGAGCAGTTCTTC. This translates into CASSLGSGNEQFF. Together with reference TRBV11-2 and TRBJ2-1, the CDR3 gives the full variable domain: EAGVAQSPRYKIIEKRQSVAFWCNPISGHATLYWYQQILGQGPKLLIQFQNNGVVDDSQLPKDRFSAERLKGVDSTLKIQPAKLEDSAVYLCASSLGSGNEQFFGPGTRLTVL.

The table lists this clone with a few counts. The chain combines TRBV5-4 with TRBJ1-3; tentatively, D is TRBD1 (6 bases). Germline V lookup: CDR1 SGHNT, CDR2 YYREEE (reference sequence). This CDR3 region has 15 residues. V was clipped by 4 bases and J by 0 bases, with 11 bases between them. Here the CDR3 reads CASSPQGSSGNTIYF. CDR3 nucleotides: TGTGCCAGCAGCCCACAGGGTAGCTCTGGAAACACCATATATTTT.

This chain connects TRBV10-2 to TRBJ1-4; 8 nucleotides agree with TRBD1. The V gene's germline CDR1 is WSHSY and CDR2 SAAADI. Trimming at V came to 8 bases and at J to 8 bases, leaving 10 bases not matched to a gene. The CDR3 is 14 residues long. The CDR3 DNA is TGCGCCAGCGGCTCAGACAGGGGAAGCGAAAAACTGTTTTTT. Translated: CASGSDRGSEKLFF.

CDR3 in DNA: TGTGCCAGCAGCTTATCTATCCGCAGGGTGCGGCGGGAGGACGAGCAGTACTTC. Its translation: CASSLSIRRVRREDEQYF. The chain is built from TRBV7-2 and TRBJ2-7, with 8 bases lining up with TRBD2. Germline CDR1 reads SGHTA; CDR2 reads FQGNSA. The CDR3 has 18 amino acids. V lost 2 bases to trimming and J lost 5 bases; unmatched junction nucleotides: 17.

This chain uses TRBV7-2 with TRBJ1-1; D remains unclear. This CDR3 has 17 amino acids. Trimming pared 5 bases from V and 3 bases from J, leaving 22 bases between. Germline V gene data show CDR1 as SGHTA and CDR2 as FQGNSA. The CDR3 protein is CASSPGVGRGSDTEAFF. In DNA form, the CDR3 reads TGTGCCAGCAGCCCTGGCGTGGGCCGGGGTTCGGACACTGAAGCTTTCTTT.

CDR3 amino acids: CSVPDRNYGYTF. CDR3 bases: TGCAGCGTCCCGGACAGAAACTATGGCTACACCTTC. The genes are TRBV29-1 and TRBJ1-2, with D possibly TRBD1 on 6 matching bases. In germline, CDR1 is SQVTM, CDR2 ANQGSEA. The CDR3 totals 12 residues. Trimming took off 6 bases at V and 2 bases at J, with 10 bases between the two ends.

This chain's CDR3 is CASRDRGKNYEQYF. Written as DNA, the CDR3 is TGCGCCAGCAGAGACAGGGGAAAAAACTACGAGCAGTACTTC. The chain links TRBV5-1 to TRBJ2-5; 8 bases line up with TRBD1. The end of the DNA is better explained by TRBJ2-7, so the J call may be wrong. This CDR3 has 14 residues. The V gene's germline CDR1 is SGHRS and CDR2 YFSETQ.

The gene calls are TRBV18 and TRBJ2-7, with D possibly being TRBD1 (6 bases). The V end was cut by 3 bases, the J end by 1 base, with 13 bases between. The CDR3 spans 15 residues. The germline V gene has CDR1 KGHSH and CDR2 LQKENI. This CDR3 reads CASSPRQALSYEQYF. CDR3 DNA sequence: TGTGCCAGCTCACCCAGACAGGCCCTGTCCTACGAGCAGTACTTC.

V usage is TRBV7-2 and J usage is TRBJ2-3; TRBD2 agrees at 10 bases. V was pared by 1 base and J by 0 bases, with 10 bases of the junction left unmatched. CDR1 is SGHTA and CDR2 is FQGNSA in the germline V gene. This CDR3 has 19 residues. CDR3: CASSLVSSGRNASTDTQYF. CDR3 nucleotides: TGTGCCAGCAGCTTAGTGAGTAGCGGGAGGAATGCTAGCACAGATACGCAGTATTTT.

V gene TRBV7-9 combines with J gene TRBJ2-5, with D uncertain. CDR1 is SEHNR, CDR2 FQNEAQ, per germline (reference sequence). This CDR3 is built from 12 residues. The germline V and J ends were trimmed by 4 bases and 2 bases, with 5 bases remaining between them. This CDR3 reads CASSSAQETQYF. Here the CDR3 DNA reads TGTGCCAGCAGCTCTGCGCAAGAGACCCAGTACTTC.

This chain joins TRBV27 and TRBJ1-1, with unresolved D. Germline loops: CDR1 MNHEY, CDR2 SMNVEV (reference sequence). The CDR3 loop spans 13 amino acids. Trimming stripped 3 bases from V and 5 bases from J, with 10 bases between. CDR3 loop: CASSFSGKTEAFF. The CDR3 coding sequence is TGTGCCAGCAGTTTTTCGGGTAAGACTGAAGCTTTCTTT.

The V call is TRBV29-1, the J call TRBJ1-1; 8 positions agree with TRBD1. J lost 2 bases, V lost 6 bases, and 8 bases had no gene match. Germline V gene data show CDR1 as SQVTM and CDR2 as ANQGSEA. This CDR3 spans 14 amino acids. DNA of the CDR3: TGCAGCGTCCCCAGGGGGCTCCAAAACACTGAAGCTTTCTTT. This encodes CSVPRGLQNTEAFF.

V gene TRBV14 combines with J gene TRBJ2-3, with D possibly matching TRBD2 (6 bases). Germline V gives CDR1 SGHDN, CDR2 FVKESK. V lost 0 bases and J lost 3, with 10 bases in between. The CDR3 has 15 amino acids. CDR3 nucleotide sequence: TGTGCCAGCAGCCAAGATTCGGGAGAAACAGATACGCAGTATTTT. It yields the protein CASSQDSGETDTQYF.

The V and J genes are TRBV25-1 and TRBJ2-5; TRBD1 matches 8 bases. The CDR3 spans 15 residues. Losses at the gene ends were 6 bases for V and 7 bases for J; bases not matched to a gene: 13. Germline V gene lookup returns CDR1 MGHDK and CDR2 SYGVNS. CDR3 nucleotide sequence: TGTGCCAGCAGACAACATCGGGGACAGGCCCGGACCCAGTACTTC. Amino acids: CASRQHRGQARTQYF.

For this clone: Mismatch with germline at one junction end may stem from a read error. V gene TRBV5-1 combines with J gene TRBJ2-7; possible D gene TRBD2, 6 bases. This CDR3 has 15 residues. Germline V lookup: CDR1 SGHRS, CDR2 YFSETQ. The chain's CDR3 is CASSLSQGGGGTSLF. The CDR3 DNA reads as TGCGCCAGCAGCTTAAGTCAAGGAGGTGGCGGGACTTCCCTCTTC.

CDR3 DNA sequence: TGCGCCAGCAGCCAACTTTCCGGGACAGGGGGCTATGGCTACACCTTC. Protein sequence: CASSQLSGTGGYGYTF. The chain couples TRBV4-1 to TRBJ1-2; 11 bases match TRBD1. J was trimmed by 4 bases and V by 2 bases; bases with no gene match: 6. The CDR3 covers 16 residues. The germline V gene has CDR1 MGHRA and CDR2 YSYEKL.

The V and J genes are TRBV5-1 and TRBJ2-1, with TRBD2 matching 14 bases. Germline V lookup: CDR1 SGHRS, CDR2 YFSETQ. CDR3 size: 15 residues. J was trimmed by 7 bases and V by 4 bases; bases with no gene match: 4. CDR3 in amino acids: CASSRGLAGVNEQFF. The CDR3 nucleotides read TGCGCCAGCAGCCGGGGACTAGCGGGAGTGAATGAGCAGTTCTTC. Together with reference TRBV5-1 and TRBJ2-1, the CDR3 gives the full variable domain: KAGVTQTPRYLIKTRGQQVTLSCSPISGHRSVSWYQQTPGQGLQFLFEYFSETQRNKGNFPGRFSGRQFSNSRSEMNVSTLELGDSALYLCASSRGLAGVNEQFFGPGTRLTVL.

The genes are TRBV5-6 and TRBJ2-1, with TRBD2 matching over 14 bases. The CDR3 is made up of 17 amino acids. Germline V gene data show CDR1 as SGHDT and CDR2 as YYEEEE. V was clipped by 4 bases and J by 6 bases; unmatched bases: 9. CDR3 region: CASSPGLAGEPSNEQFF. DNA for the CDR3: TGTGCCAGCAGCCCGGGACTAGCGGGGGAGCCATCCAATGAGCAGTTCTTC.

This chain connects TRBV28 to TRBJ2-2; no definite D call. CDR1 and CDR2 (germline): MDHEN, SYDVKM. V lost 3 bases to trimming and J lost 13 bases, with 12 bases between them. This CDR3 region has 12 residues. CDR3 sequence (DNA): TGTGCCAGCAGTTTTTGGCAGGAAGGGCTGTTTTTT. The encoded protein is CASSFWQEGLFF.

The rearrangement joins TRBV6-5 to TRBJ1-2, with TRBD1 matching over 9 bases. Germline loops: CDR1 MNHEY, CDR2 SVGAGI. V shed 0 bases and J 5 bases; nucleotides not matched to a gene: 4. The CDR3 sequence is 15 residues long. The CDR3, as DNA: TGTGCCAGCAGTTACTCCGGGACAGGGTCTTATGGCTACACCTTC. Protein sequence: CASSYSGTGSYGYTF.

A remark on this clone: At one boundary the junction diverges from the germline segment, which might be a read error. The chain uses TRBV5-1 and TRBJ2-7; 11 positions match TRBD2. CDR1 is SGHRS, CDR2 YFSETQ, per germline. The CDR3 runs to 15 residues. The CDR3 DNA reads TGCGCCAGCAGGGCCGGGACTAGCGGAACCTACGAGCGGTACTTC. This encodes CASRAGTSGTYERYF.

This rearrangement joins TRBV19 to TRBJ2-3; a possible D gene is TRBD1 (6 bases). This CDR3 is 14 amino acids long. CDR1 and CDR2 (germline): LNHDA, SQIVND (reference sequence). The V end lost 7 bases, the J end lost 2 bases, and 13 bases lay between the germline ends. The DNA for the CDR3 is TGTGCCAGTAAGGACAGATTATACACAGATACGCAGTATTTT. Encoded protein: CASKDRLYTDTQYF.

V and J are TRBV5-1 and TRBJ2-7, with TRBD1 matching 10 bases. The CDR3 has 18 residues. Losses at the gene ends were 0 bases for V and 3 bases for J; bases not matched to a gene: 12. Germline-derived CDR1 and CDR2 are SGHRS and YFSETQ. CDR3 region: CASSLGAPGQGQLYEQYF. In DNA, the CDR3 is TGCGCCAGCAGCTTGGGGGCCCCGGGACAGGGGCAGCTCTACGAGCAGTACTTC.

Only one count was recorded for this clone. CDR3 residues: CASSVIPSYEQYF. The CDR3 nucleotides are TGTGCCAGCAGCGTCATTCCATCCTACGAGCAGTACTTC. The rearrangement uses TRBV9 and TRBJ2-5; D is undetermined. Gene TRBJ2-7 matches the end of the DNA better, so the J call may be wrong. The CDR3 loop spans 13 amino acids. The germline CDR1 and CDR2 sequences are SGDLS and YYNGEE.

The chain is built from TRBV28 and TRBJ1-1; 9 bases agree with TRBD1. CDR1 and CDR2 from the germline V gene are MDHEN and SYDVKM. V was pared by 6 bases and J by 5 bases, with 10 bases of the junction left unmatched. The CDR3 runs 15 residues. CDR3 nucleotide sequence: TGTGCCAGCAGAATTCCGGGACAGGGTTGGACTGAAGCTTTCTTT. Its protein is CASRIPGQGWTEAFF. Combining the CDR3 with reference TRBV28 and TRBJ1-1 gives the whole variable domain DVKVTQSSRYLVKRTGEKVFLECVQDMDHENMFWYRQDPGLGLRLIYFSYDVKMKEKGDIPEGYSVSREKKERFSLILESASTNQTSMYLCASRIPGQGWTEAFFGQGTRLTVV.

The rearrangement uses TRBV6-1 and TRBJ1-2; 10 bases fit TRBD1. The V gene end was trimmed by 8 bases and the J gene end by 3 bases; junction bases not matched to a gene: 9. Per germline, CDR1 MNHNS and CDR2 SASEGT. This CDR3 contains 15 residues. The CDR3: CASRDRGIRDYGYTF. Here the CDR3 DNA reads TGTGCCAGCCGGGACAGGGGAATTAGGGACTATGGCTACACCTTC.